This T cell receptor (beta chain) came from a study of cytomegalovirus exposure and HLA in healthy donors. Findings and limits, study-wide: HLA allele associations emerged for around 15,000 TCR beta sequences in a later analysis, at 0.05 false discovery rate.

The primer mix had 60 Vbeta and 13 Jbeta primers. Sequenced by immunoSEQ multiplex PCR; TCRdb stores in-frame clones only, minus some. The sample has over 150,000 clones; 65% to 70% are singletons. With respect to this clone: As yet, its antigen is unknown.

V lost 5 bases and J 5 bases, leaving 3 bases between the germline ends. The CDR3 contains 11 residues. CDR1 is MDHEN, CDR2 SYDVKM, per germline. Healthy people donating bone marrow made up the donors. The rearrangement joins TRBV28 to TRBJ1-4; D gene uncertain. The receptor comes from a woman aged 18-29 years in good health and CMV-seropositive. The sample taken for sequencing was PBMCs. In nucleotides, the CDR3 is TGTGCCAGCAGTCTAAATGAAAAACTGTTTTTT. Translating it yields CASSLNEKLFF.